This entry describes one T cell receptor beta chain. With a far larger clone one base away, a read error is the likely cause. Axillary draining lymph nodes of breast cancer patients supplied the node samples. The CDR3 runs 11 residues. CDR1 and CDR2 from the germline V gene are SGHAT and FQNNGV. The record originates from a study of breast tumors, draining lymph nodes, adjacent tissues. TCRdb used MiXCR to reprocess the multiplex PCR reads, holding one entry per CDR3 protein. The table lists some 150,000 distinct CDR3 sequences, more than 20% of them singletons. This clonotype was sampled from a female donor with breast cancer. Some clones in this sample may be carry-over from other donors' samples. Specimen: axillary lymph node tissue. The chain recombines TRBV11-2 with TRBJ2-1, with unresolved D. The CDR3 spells CASSLANGQFF. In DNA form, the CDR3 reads TGTGCCAGCAGCTTAGCCAATGGGCAGTTCTTC.